This T cell receptor beta chain comes out of a study of CD8 T cells in ankylosing spondylitis. Each TCR beta library was made by quantitative 5'-RACE that incorporated molecular barcodes. Each CDR3 protein gets one entry after TCRdb re-called the 5' RACE reads with MiXCR. Seen here are fewer than 250,000 distinct CDR3 sequences, around 32% observed once, and the top ten hold 4% to 5.5%. The CDR3 covers 17 residues. Trimming took 1 base from V and 5 from J; bases not matched to a gene: 10. CDR1 is SGHTA, CDR2 FQGNSA, per germline. Study outcomes and limitations: Reports say disease-linked clones showed up significantly more in matched ankylosing spondylitis synovial fluid. In synovial fluid and blood from reactive arthritis, some motif variants were previously reported. A motif in TCR beta, a set of eight highly homologous variants, appeared characteristic of ankylosing spondylitis blood.

This clonotype was found once. What it recognizes is unknown. This clonotype originated in a male donor with ankylosing spondylitis or in good health (not recorded which). The specimen sequenced was blood, either unsorted or a sorted T cell fraction (not recorded which). The chain couples TRBV7-2 to TRBJ2-2; 7 positions match TRBD1. CDR3 nucleotide sequence: TGTGCCAGCAGCTTAGGACACAGGGGTTTTATAACCGGGGAGCTGTTTTTT. Translated: CASSLGHRGFITGELFF.